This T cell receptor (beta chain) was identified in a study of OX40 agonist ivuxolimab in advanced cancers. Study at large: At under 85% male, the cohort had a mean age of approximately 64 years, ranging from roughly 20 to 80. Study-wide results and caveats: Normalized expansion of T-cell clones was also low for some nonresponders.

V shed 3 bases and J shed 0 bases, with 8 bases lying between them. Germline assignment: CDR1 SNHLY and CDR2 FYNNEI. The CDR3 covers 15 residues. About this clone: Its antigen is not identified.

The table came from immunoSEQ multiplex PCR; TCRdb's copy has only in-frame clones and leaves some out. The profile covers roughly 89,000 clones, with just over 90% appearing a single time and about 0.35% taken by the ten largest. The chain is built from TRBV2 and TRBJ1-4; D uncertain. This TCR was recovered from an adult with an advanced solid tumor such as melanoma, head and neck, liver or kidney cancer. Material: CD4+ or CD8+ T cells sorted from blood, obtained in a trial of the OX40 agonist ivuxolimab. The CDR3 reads CASSDYTSTNEKLFF. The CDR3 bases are TGTGCCAGCAGTGACTACACCTCAACTAATGAAAAACTGTTTTTT. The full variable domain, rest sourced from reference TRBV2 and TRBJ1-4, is EPEVTQTPSHQVTQMGQEVILRCVPISNHLYFYWYRQILGQKVEFLVSFYNNEISEKSEIFDDQFSVERPDGSNFTLKIRSTKLEDSAMYFCASSDYTSTNEKLFFGSGTQLSVL.